These 26 T cell receptor beta chains came from one sample sequenced in a study of T cells in Graves' hyperthyroidism and ophthalmopathy. TCR beta CDR3 sequences were amplified from RNA transcripts. First-round RT-PCR of the TCR CDR3 relied on the HTBI primer set. Each CDR3 protein gets one entry after TCRdb re-called the multiplex PCR reads with MiXCR. The table includes approximately 700,000 distinct CDR3 sequences, 40% to 55% detected once. Sequences were obtained from peripheral blood or thyroid tissue (not recorded which). These TCRs come from an adult man with Graves' disease, either hyperthyroidism or ophthalmopathy (not recorded which).

The chain joins TRBV29-1 to TRBJ1-2; no reliable D call. Germline CDR1 and CDR2: SQVTM and ANQGSEA. CDR3 length: 13 amino acids. V was pared by 1 base and J by 4 bases, with 10 bases between. The CDR3 reads CSVEVAGIYGYTF. The DNA for the CDR3 is TGCAGCGTTGAAGTGGCGGGGATCTATGGCTACACCTTC. The complete variable domain, with remaining parts taken from reference TRBV29-1 and TRBJ1-2, reads SAVISQKPSRDICQRGTSLTIQCQVDSQVTMMFWYRQQPGQSLTLIATANQGSEATYESGFVIDKFPISRPNLTFSTLTVSNMSPEDSSIYLCSVEVAGIYGYTFGSGTRLTVV.

This clonotype has more than one count but fewer than ten. The V call is TRBV12-3 or TRBV12-4, the J call TRBJ1-3; D not certain. Trimming stripped 1 base from V and 3 bases from J, with 7 bases between. This CDR3 contains 14 residues. CDR3 nucleotides: TGTGCCAGCAGTTTAGGTTCGGGTGGAAACACCATATATTTT. This sequence encodes CASSLGSGGNTIYF.

The chain combines TRBV20-1 with TRBJ1-5; tentative D call: TRBD1 (5 bases). Per germline, CDR1 DFQATT and CDR2 SNEGSKA (reference sequence). This CDR3 is built from 15 residues. V lost 3 bases, J lost 11 bases, and 23 bases lay in between. The CDR3 protein is CSASGTSGKLETQHF. DNA for the CDR3: TGCAGTGCTAGCGGGACTAGCGGGAAGCTGGAGACCCAGCATTTT.

This sequence joins TRBV7-2 and TRBJ1-4, with D perhaps matching TRBD1 (6 bases). Germline loops: CDR1 SGHTA, CDR2 FQGNSA. The CDR3 extends over 18 amino acids. Trimming pared 5 bases from V and 0 bases from J, leaving 19 bases between. CDR3 sequence (DNA): TGTGCCAGCAGCGTAACTCCTGGGGGCGCGACAACTAATGAAAAACTGTTTTTT. Its translation is CASSVTPGGATTNEKLFF.

This clonotype was found many times. The gene calls are TRBV6-5 and TRBJ2-7; 7 nucleotides align to TRBD1. Per germline, CDR1 MNHEY and CDR2 SVGAGI. Unmatched junction bases numbered 4, after V lost 2 bases and J lost 6 bases. The CDR3 contains 13 residues. The CDR3 sequence is CASSYDRVREQYF. Here the CDR3 DNA reads TGTGCCAGCAGTTACGACAGGGTACGCGAGCAGTACTTC.

The table lists this clonotype with a count of one. The chain links TRBV7-2 to TRBJ1-6; 7 bases fit TRBD1. Germline lookup yields CDR1 SGHTA and CDR2 FQGNSA. This CDR3 comprises 18 residues. V lost 3 bases and J lost 0; bases outside the gene matches: 8. CDR3 loop: CASSLVQGGSSYNSPLHF. The DNA of the CDR3 is TGTGCCAGCAGCTTGGTCCAGGGGGGGAGCTCCTATAATTCACCCCTCCACTTT.

The rearrangement links TRBV10-3 to TRBJ1-1; maybe TRBD1 (5 bases). The germline gives CDR1 ENHRY, CDR2 SYGVKD. Deletions cut 7 bases from V and 0 bases from J, with 15 bases between. The length of the CDR3 is 15 residues. The CDR3 reads CAITGRIHMNTEAFF. DNA of the CDR3: TGTGCCATCACAGGGCGGATACACATGAACACTGAAGCTTTCTTT.

This clonotype was detected a few times. CDR3 sequence (DNA): TGCAGCGTTGCTGGGGGGGCTACCCCAACTAATGAAAAACTGTTTTTT. It codes for CSVAGGATPTNEKLFF. This chain connects TRBV29-1 to TRBJ1-4, with D possibly matching TRBD1 (6 bases). CDR1 SQVTM and CDR2 ANQGSEA come from the germline V gene. Trimming cost V 4 bases and J 0 bases, with 15 bases left between them. The CDR3 contains 16 residues.

On this clonotype: This may be a read error, as it is one base from a much larger clone. The rearrangement uses TRBV2 and TRBJ2-5; TRBD1 agrees at 7 bases. V was clipped by 5 bases and J by 2 bases; unmatched bases: 5. This CDR3 contains 14 residues. Germline assignment: CDR1 SNHLY and CDR2 FYNNEI. CDR3 nucleotides: TGTGCCAGCAGTAACGACAGGGTTCAAGAGACCCAGTACTTC. Translating it yields CASSNDRVQETQYF.

This rearrangement joins TRBV15 to TRBJ1-2, with TRBD1 matching 8 bases. The CDR3 totals 14 residues. The ends lost 3 bases at V and 8 bases at J; junction bases unmatched: 8. From germline, CDR1 is LNHNV and CDR2 YYDKDF (reference sequence). CDR3 loop: CATSSHLTGDGYTF. The CDR3 region has the DNA TGTGCCACCAGCAGTCACCTGACAGGGGACGGCTACACCTTC.

Many counts were recorded for this clonotype. The chain has TRBV10-3 and TRBJ2-5, with 10 bases fitting TRBD1. The CDR3 loop spans 15 amino acids. J lost 3 bases, V lost 2 bases, and 3 bases had no gene match. Germline CDR1 is ENHRY and CDR2 is SYGVKD. CDR3 nucleotide sequence: TGTGCCATCAGTGAGCCCGGGACAGGGGAAGAGACCCAGTACTTC. It codes for CAISEPGTGEETQYF.

This clonotype was seen at least ten times. This rearrangement joins TRBV13 to TRBJ1-1, with no clear D. The CDR3 contains 12 residues. CDR1 is PRHDT and CDR2 is FYEKMQ in the germline V gene (reference sequence). V dropped 5 bases and J dropped 8 bases, with 12 bases sitting between them. CDR3 in DNA: TGTGCCAGCAGCCCCCGGCCCTACGAAGCTTTCTTT. It yields the protein CASSPRPYEAFF.

This clonotype was picked up a small number of times. This sequence joins TRBV20-1 and TRBJ1-2, with D tentatively TRBD1 (5 bases). This CDR3 region has 13 residues. V lost 1 base, J lost 4 bases, and 10 bases lay in between. CDR1 DFQATT and CDR2 SNEGSKA come from the germline V gene (reference sequence). The CDR3 DNA is TGCAGTGCTAGAGCCAGGGAGCGCTATGGCTACACCTTC. This sequence encodes CSARARERYGYTF.

This clonotype was seen a handful of times. Sequence at one end of the junction differs from germline and may be a read error. The chain recombines TRBV10-3 with TRBJ1-3, with TRBD1 as a possible D gene (6 bases). The CDR3 runs 14 residues. The germline gives CDR1 ENHRY, CDR2 SYGVKD. The CDR3 DNA reads as TGTGCCAGCAGTAACGACAGGTCTGGAAACACCATATATTTT. It translates to CASSNDRSGNTIYF.

The chain has TRBV7-6 and TRBJ2-2, with D possibly TRBD2 on 7 matching bases. This CDR3 contains 16 residues. Germline loops: CDR1 SGHVS, CDR2 FNYEAQ. The V and J ends lost 6 bases and 3 bases respectively, with 17 bases between them. This CDR3 is CASSPRGLADTGELFF. For the CDR3, the DNA is TGTGCCAGCAGTCCCCGGGGGCTAGCGGACACCGGGGAGCTGTTTTTT.

The chain couples TRBV7-8 to TRBJ1-1; 8 bases are shared with TRBD1. The CDR3 covers 15 residues. V shed 11 bases and J 5 bases; nucleotides not matched to a gene: 16. The germline V gene has CDR1 SGHVS and CDR2 FQNEAQ. CDR3 in DNA: TGTGCCTGGGAGCCTCGGGCAGGGGGCCGGACTGAAGCTTTCTTT. Protein sequence: CAWEPRAGGRTEAFF.

The rearrangement links TRBV10-3 to TRBJ1-5; D gene ambiguous. V gave up 4 bases and J gave up 1 base, with 5 bases separating them. Germline CDR1 and CDR2: ENHRY and SYGVKD. This CDR3 has 13 residues. The CDR3 region is CAISVASNQPQHF. Here the CDR3 DNA reads TGTGCCATCAGTGTCGCCAGCAATCAGCCCCAGCATTTT.

The V gene is TRBV11-2, the J gene TRBJ1-3; no clear D. Germline V CDR1 and CDR2: SGHAT, FQNNGV. V gave up 1 base and J gave up 2 bases, with 12 bases separating them. The CDR3 length is 16 residues. DNA for the CDR3: TGTGCCAGCAGCTTAGGTCCTGACCGAACTGGAAACACCATATATTTT. Translated: CASSLGPDRTGNTIYF.

In this sample, this clonotype turned up a few times. The rearrangement uses TRBV29-1 and TRBJ1-1, with 10 bases that match TRBD1. V dropped 1 base and J dropped 5; count of bases not matched to a gene: 16. The CDR3 sequence is 18 residues long. Per germline, CDR1 SQVTM and CDR2 ANQGSEA. This CDR3 reads CSVEGVETGGEGWTEAFF. DNA for the CDR3: TGCAGCGTTGAAGGCGTGGAGACAGGGGGCGAAGGGTGGACTGAAGCTTTCTTT.

The gene calls are TRBV5-1 and TRBJ2-7; no clear D gene. Trimming removed 0 bases at V and 3 bases at J, with 10 bases between. Per the germline V gene, CDR1 is SGHRS and CDR2 is YFSETQ. The CDR3 totals 14 residues. The chain's CDR3 is CASSLEGDIYEQYF. The CDR3 DNA reads TGCGCCAGCAGCTTGGAAGGTGACATCTACGAGCAGTACTTC.

This chain connects TRBV28 to TRBJ1-4; D is unresolved. V was trimmed by 11 bases and J by 3 bases, leaving 13 bases between them. This CDR3 is built from 13 residues. In germline, CDR1 is MDHEN, CDR2 SYDVKM. The CDR3, as DNA: TGTGCCTGTAGGGAATCGGCTAATGAAAAACTGTTTTTT. Its translation is CACRESANEKLFF.

This chain uses TRBV7-8 with TRBJ1-2, with a weak D call TRBD1 (5 bases). The germline CDR1 and CDR2 sequences are SGHVS and FQNEAQ. V lost 1 base and J 4 bases, leaving 13 bases between the germline ends. This CDR3 is 15 amino acids long. The CDR3 nucleotides are TGTGCCAGCAGCTTAGGTCCGGGACCTTCCTATGGCTACACCTTC. Amino acid sequence: CASSLGPGPSYGYTF.

This sequence joins TRBV6-6 and TRBJ2-7; no clear D. The V gene's germline CDR1 is MNHNY and CDR2 SVGAGI (reference sequence). This CDR3 is 15 amino acids long. V lost 2 bases and J lost 2, with 13 bases in between. CDR3 sequence reads: CASSYDPLGPYEQYF. The CDR3 DNA sequence: TGTGCCAGCAGTTACGACCCCCTTGGTCCCTACGAGCAGTACTTC.

Comments on this clonotype: A read error may explain this, as a much larger clone is one base away. The genes are TRBV12-3 or TRBV12-4 and TRBJ2-5; 7 bases align to TRBD1. V dropped 5 bases and J dropped 5; count of bases not matched to a gene: 11. The CDR3 has 15 residues. The CDR3 sequence: CASSPNYRGRETQYF. In DNA, the CDR3 is TGTGCCAGCAGTCCGAATTACAGGGGTAGGGAGACCCAGTACTTC.

The chain has TRBV25-1 and TRBJ1-5, with TRBD1 matching over 8 bases. The CDR3 has 15 amino acids. Trimming cost V 5 bases and J 7 bases; bases outside gene matches: 10. Per germline, CDR1 MGHDK and CDR2 SYGVNS. The CDR3 DNA follows: TGTGCCAGCAGTCTACTGGACAGGGTCGAGCAGCCCCAGCATTTT. It encodes CASSLLDRVEQPQHF.

The rearrangement uses TRBV24-1 and TRBJ2-6, with 10 bases lining up with TRBD1. Germline CDR1 is KGHDR and CDR2 is SFDVKD. The junction had 7 bases not matched to a gene; V was cut back by 4 bases and J by 11 bases. CDR3 length: 15 residues. CDR3 bases: TGTGCCACCAGTGACCCGGGACAGGGGAGCGACGTCCTGACTTTC. Translated, it gives CATSDPGQGSDVLTF.